The sequence of this TCR beta chain was determined in a study of shared T cell receptors in the human thymus. This CDR3 contains 13 residues. Germline values: CDR1 SNHLY, CDR2 FYNNEI. V was clipped by 8 bases and J by 4 bases; unmatched bases: 4. TCRdb's copy holds only in-frame clones and misses some; the assay was immunoSEQ multiplex PCR. The sample contains approximately 400,000 clones, around 93% of which appear only once. Sequenced sample: thymocytes. The chain carries TRBV2 and TRBJ1-5, with TRBD1 identical over 8 bases. This TCR was recovered from a human donor. The CDR3 region is CASLGTGNQPQHF. DNA for the CDR3: TGTGCCAGCCTCGGGACAGGTAATCAGCCCCAGCATTTT.